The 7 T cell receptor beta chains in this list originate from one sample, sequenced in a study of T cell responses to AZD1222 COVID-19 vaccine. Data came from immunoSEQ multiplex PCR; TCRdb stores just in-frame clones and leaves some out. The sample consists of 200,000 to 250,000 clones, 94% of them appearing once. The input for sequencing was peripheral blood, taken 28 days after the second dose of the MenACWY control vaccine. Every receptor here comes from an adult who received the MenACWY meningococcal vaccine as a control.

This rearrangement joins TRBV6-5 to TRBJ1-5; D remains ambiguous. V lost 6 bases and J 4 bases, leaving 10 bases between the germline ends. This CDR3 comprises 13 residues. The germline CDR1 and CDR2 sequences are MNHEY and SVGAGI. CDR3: CASRPGRNQPQHF. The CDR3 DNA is TGTGCCAGCAGGCCCGGAAGGAATCAGCCCCAGCATTTT.

The CDR3 reads CASSVRLQGSTGELFF. The CDR3 coding sequence is TGCGCCAGCAGCGTTCGCCTACAGGGGAGCACCGGGGAGCTGTTTTTT. This chain links TRBV5-1 with TRBJ2-2, with 7 bases lining up with TRBD1. V lost 4 bases and J lost 4; bases outside the gene matches: 10. The CDR3 totals 16 residues. Germline V gives CDR1 SGHRS, CDR2 YFSETQ.

The CDR3 nucleotides are TGCGCCAGCAGCTCGGACAGGGGGCTCAGCGGCTACACCTTC. It translates to CASSSDRGLSGYTF. The rearrangement joins TRBV5-1 to TRBJ1-2, with TRBD1 matching 11 bases. The trim removed 3 bases at V and 8 bases at J, leaving 6 bases unmatched. The V gene's germline CDR1 is SGHRS and CDR2 YFSETQ. The CDR3 consists of 14 residues.

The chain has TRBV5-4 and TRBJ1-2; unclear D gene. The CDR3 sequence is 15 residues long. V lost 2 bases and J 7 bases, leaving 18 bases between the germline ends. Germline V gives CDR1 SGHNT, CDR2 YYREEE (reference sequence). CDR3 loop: CASSFGPLLDRGYTF. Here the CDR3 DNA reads TGTGCCAGCAGCTTCGGACCCCTTTTGGACCGTGGCTACACCTTC.

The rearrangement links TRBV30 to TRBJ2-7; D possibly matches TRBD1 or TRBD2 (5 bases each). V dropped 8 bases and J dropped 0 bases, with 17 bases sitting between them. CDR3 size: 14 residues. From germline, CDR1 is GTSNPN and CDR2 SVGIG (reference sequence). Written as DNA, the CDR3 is TGTGCCATCGATGAGGGGTCTAGCTCCTACGAGCAGTACTTC. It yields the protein CAIDEGSSSYEQYF.

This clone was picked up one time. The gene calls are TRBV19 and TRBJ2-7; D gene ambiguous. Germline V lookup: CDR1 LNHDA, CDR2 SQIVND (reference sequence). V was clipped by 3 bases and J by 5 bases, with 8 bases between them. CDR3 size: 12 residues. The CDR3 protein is CASSIKGDEQYF. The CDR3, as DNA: TGTGCCAGTAGTATTAAGGGTGACGAGCAGTACTTC.

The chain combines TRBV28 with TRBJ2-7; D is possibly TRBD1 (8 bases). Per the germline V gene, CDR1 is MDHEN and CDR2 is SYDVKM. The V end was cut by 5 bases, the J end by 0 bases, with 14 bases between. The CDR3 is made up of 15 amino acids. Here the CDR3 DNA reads TGTGCCAGCAGTCACACAGGGGGGGTCTCCTACGAGCAGTACTTC. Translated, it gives CASSHTGGVSYEQYF.